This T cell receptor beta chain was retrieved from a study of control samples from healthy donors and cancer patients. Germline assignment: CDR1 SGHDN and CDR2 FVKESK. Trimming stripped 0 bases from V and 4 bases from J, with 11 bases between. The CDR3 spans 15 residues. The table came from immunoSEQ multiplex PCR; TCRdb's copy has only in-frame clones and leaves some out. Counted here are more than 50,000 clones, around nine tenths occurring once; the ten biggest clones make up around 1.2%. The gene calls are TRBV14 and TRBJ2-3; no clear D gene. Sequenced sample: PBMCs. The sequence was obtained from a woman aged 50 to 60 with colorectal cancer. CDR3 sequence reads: CASSQEAPGPDTQYF. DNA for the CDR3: TGTGCCAGCAGCCAAGAGGCCCCCGGCCCAGATACGCAGTATTTT.